This TCR beta chain appears in the sequencing data of a study of molecular identifiers for immune sequencing clone quantification. Overall study context: RNA from around 20,000 or 100,000 naive CD8 cells was split five ways in replicates, with four sequenced.

Trimming stripped 4 bases from V and 0 bases from J, with 23 bases between. Looked up from germline, CDR1 is SGHNT and CDR2 is YYREEE (reference sequence). The CDR3 is 19 residues long. On this clonotype: The antigen remains undetermined.

Bulk TCR library preparation followed previously described methods with listed TCR primers. TCRdb processed the PCR reads anew with MiXCR; each CDR3 protein has one entry. The sample has about 510,000 distinct CDR3 sequences; roughly a fifth are singletons. Whole-study results and caveats: Clonotypes surpassing 20 RNA copies contained over 97% of effector molecules, versus under 1% in naive cells. Investigators reportedly could detect spiked Jurkat TCR RNA from one cell among approximately 930,000 naive cells.

The material sequenced was naive CD8+ T cells from blood, with Jurkat cell RNA spiked in. Subset denoted: FACS-sorted CD8+CD4-CCR7+CD45RA+ naive T cells. This receptor was identified in a human donor in good health. Some libraries in this study had Jurkat cell RNA spiked in. The chain recombines TRBV5-4 with TRBJ2-1; D may be TRBD1 or TRBD2 (5 bases each). This CDR3 reads CASSKFGEQATSSYNEQFF. In DNA, the CDR3 is TGTGCCAGCAGCAAGTTCGGGGAACAGGCGACGAGCTCCTACAATGAGCAGTTCTTC.